This T cell receptor (beta chain) was sequenced during a study of blood T cell repertoires in COVID-19. Sequenced by immunoSEQ multiplex PCR; TCRdb stores in-frame clones only, minus some. The sample includes over 150,000 clones, roughly 89% of them seen just once. The receptor was derived from a woman between 18 and 30 years old who had recovered from COVID-19. The sequenced sample consisted of peripheral blood.

CDR3 amino acids: CASSLGGLTRVTDTQYF. The CDR3 nucleotides read TGTGCCAGCAGCCTGGGGGGGTTGACTAGGGTCACAGATACGCAGTATTTT. The chain links TRBV4-2 to TRBJ2-3; 7 nucleotides agree with TRBD2. Germline trimming cut 4 bases from V and 2 bases from J; bases unmatched to any gene: 12. The CDR3 consists of 17 residues. CDR1 and CDR2 from the germline V gene are LGHNA and YNFKEQ.